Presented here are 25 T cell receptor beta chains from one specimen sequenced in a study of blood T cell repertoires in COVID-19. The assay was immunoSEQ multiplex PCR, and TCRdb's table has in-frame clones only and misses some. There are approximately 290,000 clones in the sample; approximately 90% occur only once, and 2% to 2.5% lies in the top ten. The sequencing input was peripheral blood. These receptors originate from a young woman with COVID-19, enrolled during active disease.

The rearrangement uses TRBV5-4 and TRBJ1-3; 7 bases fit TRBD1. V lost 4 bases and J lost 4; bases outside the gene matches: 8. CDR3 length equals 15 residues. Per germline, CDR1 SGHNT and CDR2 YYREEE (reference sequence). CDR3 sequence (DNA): TGTGCCAGCAGCGGACCGACAGGGATAGGAAACACCATATATTTT. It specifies CASSGPTGIGNTIYF.

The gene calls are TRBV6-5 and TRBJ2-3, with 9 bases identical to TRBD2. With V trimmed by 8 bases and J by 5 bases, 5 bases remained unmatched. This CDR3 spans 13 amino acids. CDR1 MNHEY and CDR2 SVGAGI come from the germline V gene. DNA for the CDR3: TGTGCCAGCGGTAGCGGGAGAAGAGATACGCAGTATTTT. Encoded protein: CASGSGRRDTQYF.

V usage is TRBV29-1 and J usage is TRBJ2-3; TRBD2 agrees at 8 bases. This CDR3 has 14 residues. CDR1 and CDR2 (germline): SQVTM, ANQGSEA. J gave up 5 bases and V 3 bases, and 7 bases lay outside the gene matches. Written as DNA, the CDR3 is TGCAGCGTTGATAAGTCGGCGGGAGGAGATACGCAGTATTTT. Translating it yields CSVDKSAGGDTQYF.

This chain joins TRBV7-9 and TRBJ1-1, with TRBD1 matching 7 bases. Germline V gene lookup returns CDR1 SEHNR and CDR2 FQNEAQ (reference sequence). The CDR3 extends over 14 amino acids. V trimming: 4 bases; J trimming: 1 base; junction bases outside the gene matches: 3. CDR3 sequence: CASSYRGANTEAFF. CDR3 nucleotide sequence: TGTGCCAGCAGCTACAGGGGTGCGAACACTGAAGCTTTCTTT.

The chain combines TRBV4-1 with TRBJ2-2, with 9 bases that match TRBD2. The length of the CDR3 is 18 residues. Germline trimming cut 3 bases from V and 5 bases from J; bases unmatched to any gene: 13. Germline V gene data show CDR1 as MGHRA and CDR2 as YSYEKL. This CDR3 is CASSHPRYSGSRTGELFF. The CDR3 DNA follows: TGCGCCAGCAGCCATCCCCGATATAGCGGGAGTCGGACCGGGGAGCTGTTTTTT.

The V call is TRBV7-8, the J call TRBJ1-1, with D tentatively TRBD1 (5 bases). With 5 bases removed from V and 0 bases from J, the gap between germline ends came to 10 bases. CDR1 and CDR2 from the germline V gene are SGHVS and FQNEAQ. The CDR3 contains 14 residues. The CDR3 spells CASSPTAMNTEAFF. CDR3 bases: TGTGCCAGCAGCCCGACAGCCATGAACACTGAAGCTTTCTTT.

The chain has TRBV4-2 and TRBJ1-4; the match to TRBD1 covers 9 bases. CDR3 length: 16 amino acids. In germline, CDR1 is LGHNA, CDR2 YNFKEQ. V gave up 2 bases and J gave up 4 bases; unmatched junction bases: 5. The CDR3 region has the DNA TGTGCCAGCAGCCAAATTATGACAGGGGGTAATGAAAAACTGTTTTTT. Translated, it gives CASSQIMTGGNEKLFF.

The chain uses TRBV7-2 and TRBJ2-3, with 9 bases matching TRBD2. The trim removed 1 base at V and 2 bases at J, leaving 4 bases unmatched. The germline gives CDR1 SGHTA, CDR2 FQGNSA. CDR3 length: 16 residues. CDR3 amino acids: CASSLDVAGVTDTQYF. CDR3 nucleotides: TGTGCCAGCAGCTTAGATGTAGCGGGGGTCACAGATACGCAGTATTTT.

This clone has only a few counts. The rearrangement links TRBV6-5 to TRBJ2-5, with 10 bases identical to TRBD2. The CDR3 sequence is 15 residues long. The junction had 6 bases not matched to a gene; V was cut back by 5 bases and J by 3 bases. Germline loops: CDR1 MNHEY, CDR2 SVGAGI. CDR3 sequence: CASSTHTSGKETQYF. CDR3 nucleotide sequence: TGTGCCAGCAGTACGCATACTAGCGGGAAAGAGACCCAGTACTTC.

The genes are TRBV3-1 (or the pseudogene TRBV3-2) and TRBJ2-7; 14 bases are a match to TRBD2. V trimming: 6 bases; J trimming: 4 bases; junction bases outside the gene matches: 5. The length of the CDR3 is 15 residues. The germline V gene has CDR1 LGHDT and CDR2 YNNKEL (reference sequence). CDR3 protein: CASRGTSGRKYEQYF. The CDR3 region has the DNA TGTGCCAGCAGGGGGACTAGCGGGAGAAAGTACGAGCAGTACTTC.

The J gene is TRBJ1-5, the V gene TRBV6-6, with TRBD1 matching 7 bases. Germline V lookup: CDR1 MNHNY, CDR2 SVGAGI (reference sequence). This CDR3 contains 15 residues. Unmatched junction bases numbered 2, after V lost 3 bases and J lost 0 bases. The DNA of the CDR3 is TGTGCCAGCAGTTATGACAGGGATAGCAATCAGCCCCAGCATTTT. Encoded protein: CASSYDRDSNQPQHF.

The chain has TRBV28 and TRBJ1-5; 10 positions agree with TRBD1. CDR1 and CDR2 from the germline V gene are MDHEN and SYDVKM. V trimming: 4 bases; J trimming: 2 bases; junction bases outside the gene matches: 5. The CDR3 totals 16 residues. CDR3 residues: CASSYRDRGGNQPQHF. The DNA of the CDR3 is TGTGCCAGCAGTTACCGGGACAGGGGAGGCAATCAGCCCCAGCATTTT. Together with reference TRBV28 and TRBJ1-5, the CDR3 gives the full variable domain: DVKVTQSSRYLVKRTGEKVFLECVQDMDHENMFWYRQDPGLGLRLIYFSYDVKMKEKGDIPEGYSVSREKKERFSLILESASTNQTSMYLCASSYRDRGGNQPQHFGDGTRLSIL.

The CDR3 DNA reads TGTGCCAGTAGTAAAGGACAGGGGGCTGGCACCGGGGAGCTGTTTTTT. It codes for CASSKGQGAGTGELFF. The chain employs TRBV19 and TRBJ2-2, with 11 bases identical to TRBD1. CDR3 length: 16 amino acids. With V trimmed by 4 bases and J by 4 bases, 5 bases remained unmatched. The germline V gene encodes CDR1 LNHDA and CDR2 SQIVND (reference sequence).

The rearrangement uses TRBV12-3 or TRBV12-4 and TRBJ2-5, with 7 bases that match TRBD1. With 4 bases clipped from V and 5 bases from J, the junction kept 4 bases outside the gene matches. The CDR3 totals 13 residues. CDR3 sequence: CASSSGQVETQYF. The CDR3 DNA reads TGTGCCAGCAGTTCCGGACAGGTGGAGACCCAGTACTTC.

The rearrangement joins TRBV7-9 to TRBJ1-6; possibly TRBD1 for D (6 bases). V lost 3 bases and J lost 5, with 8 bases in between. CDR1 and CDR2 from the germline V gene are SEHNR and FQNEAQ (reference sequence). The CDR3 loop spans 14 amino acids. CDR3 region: CASSFDRNNSPLHF. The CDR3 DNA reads TGTGCCAGCAGCTTTGACAGGAATAATTCACCCCTCCACTTT.

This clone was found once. The CDR3, as DNA: TGCAGCGCCGGTTCAGGGGCGCACACTGAAGCTTTCTTT. It encodes CSAGSGAHTEAFF. The chain employs TRBV29-1 and TRBJ1-1, with a weak D call TRBD1 (6 bases). V lost 7 bases to trimming and J lost 3 bases, with 15 bases between them. The V gene's germline CDR1 is SQVTM and CDR2 ANQGSEA. CDR3 length equals 13 residues.

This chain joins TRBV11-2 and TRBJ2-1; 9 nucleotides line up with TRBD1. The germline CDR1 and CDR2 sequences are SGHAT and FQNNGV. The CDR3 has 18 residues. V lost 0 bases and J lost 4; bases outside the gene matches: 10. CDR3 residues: CASSLESPWTGVYNEQFF. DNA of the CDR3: TGTGCCAGCAGCTTAGAATCTCCCTGGACAGGGGTTTACAATGAGCAGTTCTTC.

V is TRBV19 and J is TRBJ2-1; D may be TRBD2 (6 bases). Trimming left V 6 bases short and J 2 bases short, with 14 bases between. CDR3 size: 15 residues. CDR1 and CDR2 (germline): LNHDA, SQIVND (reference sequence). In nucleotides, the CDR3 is TGTGCCAGTAGCGCGGGGCTGACCACCTACAATGAGCAGTTCTTC. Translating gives CASSAGLTTYNEQFF.

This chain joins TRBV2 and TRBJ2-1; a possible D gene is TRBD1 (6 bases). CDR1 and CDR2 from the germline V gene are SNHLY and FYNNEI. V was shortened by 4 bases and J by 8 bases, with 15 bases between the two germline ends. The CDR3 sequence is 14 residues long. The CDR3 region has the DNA TGTGCCAGCAGTGGCCTCCAGGGGATGGATGAGCAGTTCTTC. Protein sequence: CASSGLQGMDEQFF.

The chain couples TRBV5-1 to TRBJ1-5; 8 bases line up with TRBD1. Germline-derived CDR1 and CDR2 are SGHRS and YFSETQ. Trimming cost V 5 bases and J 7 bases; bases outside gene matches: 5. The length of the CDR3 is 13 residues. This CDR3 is CASRAGGDQPQHF. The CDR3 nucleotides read TGCGCCAGCAGGGCAGGGGGCGACCAGCCCCAGCATTTT.

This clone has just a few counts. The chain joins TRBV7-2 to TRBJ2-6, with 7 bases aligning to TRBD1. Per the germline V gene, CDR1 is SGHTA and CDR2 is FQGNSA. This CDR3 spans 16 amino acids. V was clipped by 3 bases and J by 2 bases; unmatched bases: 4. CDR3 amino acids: CASSLGQHAGANVLTF. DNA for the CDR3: TGTGCCAGCAGCTTGGGACAGCACGCTGGGGCCAACGTCCTGACTTTC.

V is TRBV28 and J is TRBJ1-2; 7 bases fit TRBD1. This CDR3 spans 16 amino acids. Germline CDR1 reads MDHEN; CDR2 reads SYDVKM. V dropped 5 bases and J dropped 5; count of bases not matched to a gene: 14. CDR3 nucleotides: TGTGCCAGCAGTCCCCCTCCCCTGACAGGGTGGTATGGCTACACCTTC. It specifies CASSPPPLTGWYGYTF.

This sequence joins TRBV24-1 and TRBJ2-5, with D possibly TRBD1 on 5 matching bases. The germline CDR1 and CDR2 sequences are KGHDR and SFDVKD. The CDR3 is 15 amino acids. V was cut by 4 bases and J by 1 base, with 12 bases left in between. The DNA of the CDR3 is TGTGCCACCAGTGAGTCGACAGTTCTCCAAGAGACCCAGTACTTC. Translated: CATSESTVLQETQYF.

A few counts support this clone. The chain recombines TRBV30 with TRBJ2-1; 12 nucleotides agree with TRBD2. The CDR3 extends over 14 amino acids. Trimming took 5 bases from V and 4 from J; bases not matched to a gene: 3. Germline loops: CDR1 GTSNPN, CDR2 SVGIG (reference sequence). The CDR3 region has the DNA TGTGCCTGGGAACTAGCGGGAGGTTACAATGAGCAGTTCTTC. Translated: CAWELAGGYNEQFF. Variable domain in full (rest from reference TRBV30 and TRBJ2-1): SQTIHQWPATLVQPVGSPLSLECTVEGTSNPNLYWYRQAAGRGLQLLFYSVGIGQISSEVPQNLSASRPQDRQFILSSKKLLLSDSGFYLCAWELAGGYNEQFFGPGTRLTVL.

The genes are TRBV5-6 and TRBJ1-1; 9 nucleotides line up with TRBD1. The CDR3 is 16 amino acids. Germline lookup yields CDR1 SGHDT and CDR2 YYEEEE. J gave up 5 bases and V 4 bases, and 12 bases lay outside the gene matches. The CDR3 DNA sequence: TGTGCCAGCAGCCAGGACAGGGGCCGGTTTAGTACTGAAGCTTTCTTT. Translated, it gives CASSQDRGRFSTEAFF.